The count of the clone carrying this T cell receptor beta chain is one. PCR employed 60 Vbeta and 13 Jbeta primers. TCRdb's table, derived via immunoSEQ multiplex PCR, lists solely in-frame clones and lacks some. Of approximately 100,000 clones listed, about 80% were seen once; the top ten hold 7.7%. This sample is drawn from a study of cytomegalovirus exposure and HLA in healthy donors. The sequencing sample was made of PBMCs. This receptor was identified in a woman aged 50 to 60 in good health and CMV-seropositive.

DNA for the CDR3: TGTGCCAGCAGCAGGCTAGCGGGGGGGGGTAATACGCAGTATTTT. This translates into CASSRLAGGGNTQYF. The chain has TRBV6-5 and TRBJ2-3; 12 bases match TRBD2. V lost 6 bases to trimming and J lost 7 bases; unmatched junction nucleotides: 8. Germline CDR1 reads MNHEY; CDR2 reads SVGAGI. The CDR3 is made up of 15 amino acids.